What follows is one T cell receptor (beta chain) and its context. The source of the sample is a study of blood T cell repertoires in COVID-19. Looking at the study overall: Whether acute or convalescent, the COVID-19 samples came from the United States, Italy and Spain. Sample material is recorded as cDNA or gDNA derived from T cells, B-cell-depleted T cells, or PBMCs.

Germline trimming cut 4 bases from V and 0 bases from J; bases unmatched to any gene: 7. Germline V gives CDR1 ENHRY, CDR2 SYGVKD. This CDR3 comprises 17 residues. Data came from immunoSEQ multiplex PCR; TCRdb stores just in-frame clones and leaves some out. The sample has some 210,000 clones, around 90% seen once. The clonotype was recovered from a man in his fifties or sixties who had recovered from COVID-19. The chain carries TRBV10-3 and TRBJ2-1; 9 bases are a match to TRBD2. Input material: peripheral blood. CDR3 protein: CAISGNSGGSSYNEQFF. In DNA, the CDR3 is TGTGCCATCAGTGGTAATAGCGGGGGTAGCTCCTACAATGAGCAGTTCTTC.